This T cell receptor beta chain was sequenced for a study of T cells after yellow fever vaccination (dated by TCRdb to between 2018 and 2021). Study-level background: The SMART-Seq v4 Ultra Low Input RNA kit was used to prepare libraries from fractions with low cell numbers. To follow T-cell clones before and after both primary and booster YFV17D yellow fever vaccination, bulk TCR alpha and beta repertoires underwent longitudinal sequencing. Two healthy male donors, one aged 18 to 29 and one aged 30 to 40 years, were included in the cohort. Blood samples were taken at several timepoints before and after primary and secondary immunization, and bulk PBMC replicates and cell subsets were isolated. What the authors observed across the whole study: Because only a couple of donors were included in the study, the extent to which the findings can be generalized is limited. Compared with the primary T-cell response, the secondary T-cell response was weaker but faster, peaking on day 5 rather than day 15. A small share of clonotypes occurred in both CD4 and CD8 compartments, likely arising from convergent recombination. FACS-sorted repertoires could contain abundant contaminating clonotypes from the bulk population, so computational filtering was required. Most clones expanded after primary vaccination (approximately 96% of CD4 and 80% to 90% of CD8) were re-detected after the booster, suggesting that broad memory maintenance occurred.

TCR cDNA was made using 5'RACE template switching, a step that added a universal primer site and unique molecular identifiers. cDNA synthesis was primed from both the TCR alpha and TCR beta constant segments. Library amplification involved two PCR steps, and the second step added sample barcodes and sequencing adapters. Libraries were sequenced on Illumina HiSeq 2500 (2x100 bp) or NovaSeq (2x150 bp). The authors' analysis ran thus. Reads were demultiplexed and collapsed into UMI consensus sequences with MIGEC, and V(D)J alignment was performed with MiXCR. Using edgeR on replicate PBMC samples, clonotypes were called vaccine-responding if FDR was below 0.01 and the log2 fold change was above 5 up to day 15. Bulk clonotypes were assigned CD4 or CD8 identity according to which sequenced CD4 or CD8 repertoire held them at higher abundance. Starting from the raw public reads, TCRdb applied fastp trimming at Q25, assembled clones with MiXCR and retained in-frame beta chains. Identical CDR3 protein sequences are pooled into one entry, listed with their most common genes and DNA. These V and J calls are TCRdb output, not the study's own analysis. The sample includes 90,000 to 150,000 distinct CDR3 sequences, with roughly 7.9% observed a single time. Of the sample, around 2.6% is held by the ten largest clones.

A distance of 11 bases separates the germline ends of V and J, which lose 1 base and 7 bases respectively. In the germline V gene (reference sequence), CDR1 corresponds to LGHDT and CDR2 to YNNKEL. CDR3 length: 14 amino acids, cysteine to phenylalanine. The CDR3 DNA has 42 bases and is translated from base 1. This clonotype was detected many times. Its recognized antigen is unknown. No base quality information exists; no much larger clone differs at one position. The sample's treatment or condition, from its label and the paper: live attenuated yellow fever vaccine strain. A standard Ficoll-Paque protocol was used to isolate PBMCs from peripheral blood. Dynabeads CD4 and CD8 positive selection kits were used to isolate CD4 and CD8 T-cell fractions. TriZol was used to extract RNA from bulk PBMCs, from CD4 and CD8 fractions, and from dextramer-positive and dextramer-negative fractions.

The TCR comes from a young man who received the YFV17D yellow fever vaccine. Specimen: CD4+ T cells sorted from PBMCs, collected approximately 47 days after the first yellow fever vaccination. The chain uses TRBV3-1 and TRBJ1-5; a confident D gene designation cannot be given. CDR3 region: CASSQGGGKQPQHF. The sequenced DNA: TGTGCCAGCAGCCAAGGGGGAGGGAAACAGCCCCAGCATTTT. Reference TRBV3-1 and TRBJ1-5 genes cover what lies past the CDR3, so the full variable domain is DTAVSQTPKYLVTQMGNDKSIKCEQNLGHDTMYWYKQDSKKFLKIMFSYNNKELIINETVPNRFSPKSPDKAHLNLHINSLELGDSAVYFCASSQGGGKQPQHFGDGTRLSIL.